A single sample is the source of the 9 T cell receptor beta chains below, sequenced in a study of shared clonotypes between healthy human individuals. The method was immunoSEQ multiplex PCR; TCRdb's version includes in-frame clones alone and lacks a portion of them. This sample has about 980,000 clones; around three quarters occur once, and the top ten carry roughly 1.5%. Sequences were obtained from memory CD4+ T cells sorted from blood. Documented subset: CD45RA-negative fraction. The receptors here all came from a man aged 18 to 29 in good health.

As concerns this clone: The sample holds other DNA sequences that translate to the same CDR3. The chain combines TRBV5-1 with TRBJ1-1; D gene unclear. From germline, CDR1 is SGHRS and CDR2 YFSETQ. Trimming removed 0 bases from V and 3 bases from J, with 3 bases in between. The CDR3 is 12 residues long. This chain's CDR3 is CASSLGDTEAFF. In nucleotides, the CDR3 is TGCGCCAGCAGCTTGGGTGACACTGAAGCTTTCTTT. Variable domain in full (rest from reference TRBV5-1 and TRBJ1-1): KAGVTQTPRYLIKTRGQQVTLSCSPISGHRSVSWYQQTPGQGLQFLFEYFSETQRNKGNFPGRFSGRQFSNSRSEMNVSTLELGDSALYLCASSLGDTEAFFGQGTRLTVV.

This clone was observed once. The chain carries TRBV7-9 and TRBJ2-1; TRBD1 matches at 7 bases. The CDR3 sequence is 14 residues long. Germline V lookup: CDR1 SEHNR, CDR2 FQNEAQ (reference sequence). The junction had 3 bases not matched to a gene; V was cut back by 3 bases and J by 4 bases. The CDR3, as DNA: TGTGCCAGCAGCTTGACAGGGTCGTACAATGAGCAGTTCTTC. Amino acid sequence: CASSLTGSYNEQFF.

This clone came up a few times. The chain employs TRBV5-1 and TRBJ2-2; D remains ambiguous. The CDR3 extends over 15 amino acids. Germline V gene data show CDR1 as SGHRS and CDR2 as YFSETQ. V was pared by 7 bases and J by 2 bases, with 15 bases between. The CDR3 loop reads CASSPGLVNTGELFF. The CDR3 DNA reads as TGCGCCAGCTCTCCGGGCCTTGTCAACACCGGGGAGCTGTTTTTT.

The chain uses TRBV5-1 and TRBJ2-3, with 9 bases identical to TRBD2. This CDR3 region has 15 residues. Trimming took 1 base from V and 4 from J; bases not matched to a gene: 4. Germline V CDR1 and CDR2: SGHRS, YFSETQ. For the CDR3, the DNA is TGCGCCAGCAGCTTGTTGGTAGCGGGAGCAGATACGCAGTATTTT. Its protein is CASSLLVAGADTQYF.

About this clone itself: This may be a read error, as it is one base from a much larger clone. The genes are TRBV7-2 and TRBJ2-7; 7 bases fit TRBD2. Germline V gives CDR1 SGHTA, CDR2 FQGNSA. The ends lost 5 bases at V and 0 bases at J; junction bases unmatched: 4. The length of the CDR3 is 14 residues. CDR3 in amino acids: CASSPWTSSYEQYF. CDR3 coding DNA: TGTGCCAGCAGCCCGTGGACTAGCTCCTACGAGCAGTACTTC. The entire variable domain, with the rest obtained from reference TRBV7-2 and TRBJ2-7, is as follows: GAGVSQSPSNKVTEKGKDVELRCDPISGHTALYWYRQSLGQGLEFLIYFQGNSAPDKSGLPSDRFSAERTGGSVSTLTIQRTQQEDSAVYLCASSPWTSSYEQYFGPGTRLTVT.

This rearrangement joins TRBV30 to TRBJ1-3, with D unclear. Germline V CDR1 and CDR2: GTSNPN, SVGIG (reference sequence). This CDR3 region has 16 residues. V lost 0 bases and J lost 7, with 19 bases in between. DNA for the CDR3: TGTGCCTGGAGTGTACCCCGCCTGCGGATTTCTAACACCATATATTTT. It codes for CAWSVPRLRISNTIYF.

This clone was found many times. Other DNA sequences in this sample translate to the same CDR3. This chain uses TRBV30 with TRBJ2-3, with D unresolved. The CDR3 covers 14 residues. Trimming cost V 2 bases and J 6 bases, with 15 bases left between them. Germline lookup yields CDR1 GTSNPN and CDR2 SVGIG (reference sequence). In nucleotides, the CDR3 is TGTGCCTGGAGTTTGGGGTCCCGTGGGGATACGCAGTATTTT. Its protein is CAWSLGSRGDTQYF.

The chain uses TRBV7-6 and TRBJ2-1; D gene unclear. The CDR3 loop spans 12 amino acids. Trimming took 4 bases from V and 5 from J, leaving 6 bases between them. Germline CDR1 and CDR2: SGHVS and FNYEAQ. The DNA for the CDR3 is TGTGCCAGCAGCTCACCGGACAATGAGCAGTTCTTC. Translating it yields CASSSPDNEQFF.

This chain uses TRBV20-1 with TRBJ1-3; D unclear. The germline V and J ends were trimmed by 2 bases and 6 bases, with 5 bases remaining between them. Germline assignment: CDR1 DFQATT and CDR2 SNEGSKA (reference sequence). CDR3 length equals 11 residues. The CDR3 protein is CSARIVNTIYF. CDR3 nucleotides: TGCAGTGCTAGAATAGTAAACACCATATATTTT.